The next 14 T cell receptor beta chains were all read from a single sample in a study of cytomegalovirus exposure and HLA in healthy donors. 13 Jbeta primers and 60 Vbeta primers were used for the PCR. Repertoires were generated with immunoSEQ multiplex PCR, while TCRdb's copy carries only in-frame clones and drops some. The profile shows approximately 110,000 clones, 77% of them singletons. Specimen: PBMCs. Receptors originate from a human donor in good health.

The chain combines TRBV4-1 with TRBJ2-1, with 8 bases aligning to TRBD1. CDR3 length: 17 amino acids. V lost 5 bases to trimming and J lost 5 bases; unmatched junction nucleotides: 14. Germline lookup yields CDR1 MGHRA and CDR2 YSYEKL. The CDR3 sequence: CASSTGTGQDLNNEQFF. The CDR3 region has the DNA TGCGCCAGCAGCACCGGGACAGGACAAGATTTAAACAATGAGCAGTTCTTC.

The chain couples TRBV5-1 to TRBJ1-6, with D maybe TRBD1 (6 bases). The germline gives CDR1 SGHRS, CDR2 YFSETQ. This CDR3 has 15 amino acids. The ends were cut back, 4 bases at V and 7 bases at J, with 15 bases in the middle. The chain's CDR3 is CASSPQQGNNSPLHF. CDR3 in DNA: TGCGCCAGCAGCCCGCAACAGGGAAACAATTCACCCCTCCACTTT.

The chain links TRBV6-5 to TRBJ1-5; 7 nucleotides agree with TRBD1. The CDR3 contains 14 residues. CDR1 and CDR2 (germline): MNHEY, SVGAGI. The J segment lost 4 bases and the V segment lost 7 bases, leaving 7 bases of the junction unmatched. CDR3 in amino acids: CASKTTGKNQPQHF. The CDR3 DNA follows: TGTGCCAGCAAAACGACAGGGAAGAATCAGCCCCAGCATTTT.

The rearrangement joins TRBV28 to TRBJ2-1; TRBD2 matches at 7 bases. Per germline, CDR1 MDHEN and CDR2 SYDVKM. V lost 2 bases and J lost 0; bases outside the gene matches: 1. The CDR3 length is 15 residues. DNA for the CDR3: TGTGCCAGCAGTTTAGGCGGGAGCTCCTACAATGAGCAGTTCTTC. Amino acids: CASSLGGSSYNEQFF.

The genes are TRBV28 and TRBJ1-1; D may be TRBD1 (5 bases). The CDR3 sequence is 13 residues long. Trimming shortened V by 3 bases and J by 4 bases, and 9 bases separated the two germline ends. Germline CDR1 and CDR2: MDHEN and SYDVKM. The CDR3 region has the DNA TGTGCCAGCAGTTTGGGGCAGTCCACTGAAGCTTTCTTT. It yields the protein CASSLGQSTEAFF.

CDR3 residues: CASSRGLWEQYF. CDR3 bases: TGTGCCAGTAGTCGAGGGCTTTGGGAGCAGTACTTC. The chain employs TRBV19 and TRBJ2-7; possible D gene TRBD2, 5 bases. Germline-derived CDR1 and CDR2 are LNHDA and SQIVND (reference sequence). The CDR3 is made up of 12 amino acids. Trimming removed 5 bases at V and 7 bases at J, with 12 bases between.

As DNA, the CDR3 is TGTGCCAGCAGGCCAGGACAGTTAACCGAGCAGTACTTC. This encodes CASRPGQLTEQYF. This chain links TRBV7-9 with TRBJ2-7; tentative D call: TRBD1 (6 bases). The CDR3 is made up of 13 amino acids. V was cut by 6 bases and J by 6 bases, with 15 bases left in between. Germline V gene sequence: CDR1 SEHNR, CDR2 FQNEAQ (reference sequence).

This chain joins TRBV29-1 and TRBJ2-7; no reliable D call. The CDR3 has 12 residues. V lost 2 bases and J 0 bases, leaving 5 bases between the germline ends. Germline CDR1 and CDR2: SQVTM and ANQGSEA. CDR3 nucleotide sequence: TGCAGCGTTGAAACAATCTCCTACGAGCAGTACTTC. Translation gives CSVETISYEQYF.

The gene calls are TRBV30 and TRBJ1-2, with TRBD1 matching over 7 bases. CDR1 is GTSNPN, CDR2 SVGIG, per germline (reference sequence). The CDR3 runs 15 residues. V shed 3 bases and J 1 base; nucleotides not matched to a gene: 8. DNA of the CDR3: TGTGCCTGGAGGACAGGGACACCGAATAACTATGGCTACACCTTC. Encoded protein: CAWRTGTPNNYGYTF. Full variable domain (remainder filled in from reference TRBV30 and TRBJ1-2): SQTIHQWPATLVQPVGSPLSLECTVEGTSNPNLYWYRQAAGRGLQLLFYSVGIGQISSEVPQNLSASRPQDRQFILSSKKLLLSDSGFYLCAWRTGTPNNYGYTFGSGTRLTVV.

This chain uses TRBV5-1 with TRBJ2-1, with 9 nucleotides matching TRBD2. Trimming at V came to 4 bases and at J to 4 bases, leaving 9 bases not matched to a gene. The CDR3 is 16 amino acids. Germline V gives CDR1 SGHRS, CDR2 YFSETQ. CDR3 nucleotides: TGCGCCAGCAGCACGGGTAGCGGGAGTTTGTACAATGAGCAGTTCTTC. It specifies CASSTGSGSLYNEQFF.

The J gene is TRBJ2-5, the V gene TRBV5-1; TRBD1 matches 7 bases. CDR1 and CDR2 (germline): SGHRS, YFSETQ. CDR3 length: 16 residues. The ends lost 4 bases at V and 0 bases at J; junction bases unmatched: 9. DNA of the CDR3: TGCGCCAGCAGCGCATACCCAGGGGGTCACCAAGAGACCCAGTACTTC. This codes for CASSAYPGGHQETQYF.

J is TRBJ2-7 and V is TRBV28; 12 bases agree with TRBD2. The germline gives CDR1 MDHEN, CDR2 SYDVKM. This CDR3 is 16 amino acids long. Unmatched junction bases numbered 5, after V lost 1 base and J lost 4 bases. CDR3 in amino acids: CASSLSSGRAGYEQYF. The CDR3 DNA is TGTGCCAGCAGTTTATCTAGCGGGAGGGCCGGGTACGAGCAGTACTTC. The full variable domain, with the rest looked up from reference TRBV28 and TRBJ2-7, is DVKVTQSSRYLVKRTGEKVFLECVQDMDHENMFWYRQDPGLGLRLIYFSYDVKMKEKGDIPEGYSVSREKKERFSLILESASTNQTSMYLCASSLSSGRAGYEQYFGPGTRLTVT.

A single count supports this clone. The chain joins TRBV28 to TRBJ2-7, with D perhaps matching TRBD2 (6 bases). Germline V lookup: CDR1 MDHEN, CDR2 SYDVKM. Trimming stripped 7 bases from V and 0 bases from J, with 13 bases between. The CDR3 spans 14 residues. This CDR3 reads CASIPTGSSYEQYF. CDR3 DNA: TGTGCCAGCATACCGACCGGGAGCTCCTACGAGCAGTACTTC.

This clone came up a few times. The chain employs TRBV4-2 and TRBJ2-3, with 8 bases matching TRBD1. The CDR3 spans 15 residues. Looked up from germline, CDR1 is LGHNA and CDR2 is YNFKEQ. V was clipped by 5 bases and J by 3 bases; unmatched bases: 7. CDR3 sequence reads: CASSVGTGGTDTQYF. The CDR3 nucleotides read TGTGCCAGCAGCGTAGGTACAGGGGGTACAGATACGCAGTATTTT.